The sequence of this T cell receptor beta chain was determined in a study of identical twins. This clonotype was counted between two and nine times. Its antigen remains unknown. Study conclusions and caveats: Where out-of-frame alpha sequences were twin-shared, they showed excess low generation probability.

Everyone who donated was a healthy Caucasian. TCRdb itself ran the 5' RACE reads through MiXCR, one entry per CDR3 protein. Of a few hundred thousand distinct CDR3 sequences in the sample, approximately 25% were seen once. Separately, the same data were catalogued under a study of T cells expressing NK-cell markers.

The clonotype comes from a woman aged 18-29 years in good health. Source material: CD4+ T cells sorted from blood.

The CDR3: CSARFNTEAFF. The CDR3 DNA is TGCAGTGCTAGATTTAACACTGAAGCTTTCTTT. The genes are TRBV20-1 and TRBJ1-1; no clear D. Germline values: CDR1 DFQATT, CDR2 SNEGSKA (reference sequence). V was cut by 2 bases and J by 2 bases, with 3 bases left in between. The CDR3 covers 11 residues.